Listed below are T cell receptor beta chains from one sample, sequenced in a study of shared clonotypes between healthy human individuals. Sequencing was performed with immunoSEQ multiplex PCR; in TCRdb, only in-frame clones are kept and a portion is missing. Of over a million clones listed, about 75% are singletons. The sequenced sample consisted of memory CD4+ T cells sorted from blood. Every receptor here comes from a young man in good health. CDR3s include the opening cysteine and the closing phenylalanine or tryptophan. D genes are given only for firm matches. Where a row states a size, it is once, few, many or the class of an expanded clone; other rows omit it.

d_call j_call clone_size v_call cdr3_aa cdr3_nt
NA TRBJ2-5 NA TRBV6-1 CASSEGFPEGTQYF TGTGCCAGCAGTGAAGGTTTCCCCGAGGGGACCCAGTACTTC
TRBD2 TRBJ2-1 NA TRBV5-1 CASMSGGRANYNEQFF TGCGCCAGCATGAGTGGCGGGAGGGCCAATTACAATGAGCAGTTCTTC
NA TRBJ2-7 NA TRBV15 CATSSGGEREQYF TGTGCCACCAGCAGTGGAGGGGAGAGGGAGCAGTACTTC
NA TRBJ2-2 NA TRBV9 CASNVGETGELFF TGTGCCAGCAACGTAGGTGAGACCGGGGAGCTGTTTTTT
NA TRBJ2-5 once TRBV4-3 CASSPGIVGETQYF TGCGCCAGCAGCCCCGGTATAGTTGGAGAGACCCAGTACTTC
NA TRBJ1-5 NA TRBV12-1 CASPLLGPRFNHPQHF TGTGCCAGCCCCCTACTTGGACCCCGTTTTAATCATCCCCAGCATTTT
NA TRBJ2-7 NA TRBV18 CASSLMGRGYEQYF TGTGCCAGCTCCCTAATGGGCAGGGGCTACGAGCAGTACTTC
NA TRBJ1-1 NA TRBV25-1 CASRSEVHFRDTEAFF TGTGCCAGTAGGTCGGAAGTTCATTTTCGGGACACTGAAGCTTTCTTT
NA TRBJ1-1 once TRBV6-1 CASRPGTGRTEAFF TGTGCCAGCAGACCTGGGACTGGGAGGACTGAAGCTTTCTTT
TRBD1 TRBJ1-6 NA TRBV30 CAFREQGASPLHF TGTGCCTTTCGGGAACAGGGGGCTTCACCCCTCCACTTT
TRBD1 TRBJ1-2 NA TRBV7-9 CASSRTGYGYTF TGTGCCAGCAGCCGGACAGGATATGGCTACACCTTC
TRBD2 TRBJ2-1 NA TRBV7-2 CASSSLSSGRLNEQFF TGTGCCAGCAGCTCCCTGAGTAGCGGGAGGTTAAATGAGCAGTTCTTC
NA TRBJ2-7 NA TRBV7-2 CASSLNFGLPYEQYF TGTGCCAGCAGCTTAAATTTCGGGCTCCCCTACGAGCAGTACTTC
TRBD1 TRBJ2-6 NA TRBV5-1 CASSPGQGELSGANVLTF TGCGCCAGCAGCCCAGGACAGGGGGAATTATCTGGGGCCAACGTCCTGACTTTC
TRBD1 TRBJ2-2 NA TRBV7-9 CASSPGTVRTGELFF TGTGCCAGCAGCCCCGGGACAGTTAGGACCGGGGAGCTGTTTTTT
TRBD2 TRBJ2-7 NA TRBV9 CASSARTSGGEQYF TGTGCCAGCAGCGCAAGGACTAGCGGGGGTGAGCAGTACTTC
TRBD2 TRBJ2-5 once TRBV11-3 CASSLGVAGGPETQYF TGTGCCAGCAGCTTAGGGGTCGCGGGAGGGCCCGAGACCCAGTACTTC
NA TRBJ2-2 few TRBV19 CASSTQSAGELFF TGTGCCAGTAGTACGCAGTCCGCCGGGGAGCTGTTTTTT
NA TRBJ1-6 NA TRBV7-2 CASSLGGQYNSPLHF TGTGCCAGCAGCTTAGGCGGACAGTATAATTCACCCCTCCACTTT
TRBD1 TRBJ1-1 few TRBV10-3 CAISRQGSTEAFF TGTGCCATCAGTAGACAGGGGAGCACTGAAGCTTTCTTT
TRBD1 TRBJ2-1 NA TRBV15 CATSTTGFVNEQFF TGTGCCACCAGCACGACAGGGTTTGTGAATGAGCAGTTCTTC
NA TRBJ2-3 NA TRBV10-3 CAIRTSTDTQYF TGTGCCATCAGAACGAGCACAGATACGCAGTATTTT
NA TRBJ2-6 few TRBV19 CASSIVGDSGANVLTF TGTGCCAGTAGTATCGTTGGGGACTCTGGGGCCAACGTCCTGACTTTC
NA TRBJ2-5 NA TRBV7-9 CASSSGGNYQETQYF TGTGCCAGCAGCTCCGGGGGCAATTACCAAGAGACCCAGTACTTC
NA TRBJ1-6 many TRBV25-1 CASSESGGRSYSPLHF TGTGCCAGCAGTGAATCGGGGGGGCGGAGCTATTCACCCCTCCACTTT
NA TRBJ1-6 NA TRBV7-3 CASSPSGGAGSPLHF TGTGCCAGCAGTCCCAGCGGGGGCGCAGGTTCACCCCTCCACTTT
TRBD2 TRBJ2-1 NA TRBV7-3 CASSSWGGIEQFF TGTGCCAGCAGCTCCTGGGGAGGGATTGAGCAGTTCTTC
TRBD1 TRBJ1-2 NA TRBV6-6 CASSNRGNGYTF TGTGCCAGCAGTAACAGGGGTAATGGCTACACCTTC